These 13 T cell receptor beta chains originate from one sample sequenced in a study of blood T cell repertoires in COVID-19. Only in-frame clones appear in the TCRdb table, and some are missing; sequencing was by immunoSEQ multiplex PCR. The sample includes under 350,000 clones, roughly 86% seen only once; the top ten take approximately 2.5%. Source material: PBMCs or T cells enriched from blood (not recorded which). These receptors came from a woman aged 18 to 35 who had recovered from COVID-19.

The chain combines TRBV7-9 with TRBJ2-7; tentatively, D is TRBD1 (6 bases). The CDR3 has 15 amino acids. V was trimmed by 2 bases and J by 3 bases, leaving 14 bases between them. Germline-derived CDR1 and CDR2 are SEHNR and FQNEAQ (reference sequence). CDR3 sequence reads: CASSLSRTGSYEQYF. As DNA, the CDR3 is TGTGCCAGCAGCTTATCGCGAACAGGGAGCTACGAGCAGTACTTC.

The chain combines TRBV6-5 with TRBJ1-5; 8 bases map to TRBD1. J gave up 2 bases and V 9 bases, and 3 bases lay outside the gene matches. The CDR3 totals 13 residues. CDR1 and CDR2 from the germline V gene are MNHEY and SVGAGI. The chain's CDR3 is CASTGGGNQPQHF. The CDR3 bases are TGTGCCAGTACAGGGGGTGGCAATCAGCCCCAGCATTTT.

The chain employs TRBV7-2 and TRBJ2-3, with D perhaps matching TRBD2 (6 bases). Trimming stripped 3 bases from V and 2 bases from J, with 12 bases between. The CDR3 has 15 amino acids. Germline V lookup: CDR1 SGHTA, CDR2 FQGNSA. As DNA, the CDR3 is TGTGCCAGCAGCTTCTCCGGGGGAGTCACAGATACGCAGTATTTT. It specifies CASSFSGGVTDTQYF.

This clone occurred a few times. The chain couples TRBV7-2 to TRBJ1-1; 7 bases are shared with TRBD1. The CDR3 sequence is 16 residues long. Germline V gives CDR1 SGHTA, CDR2 FQGNSA. With 5 bases clipped from V and 3 bases from J, the junction kept 12 bases outside the gene matches. The CDR3 loop reads CASSATGLGGDTEAFF. The CDR3, as DNA: TGTGCCAGCAGCGCGACAGGGTTAGGCGGGGACACTGAAGCTTTCTTT.

The J gene is TRBJ1-2, the V gene TRBV10-2, with 8 bases matching TRBD1. Per germline, CDR1 WSHSY and CDR2 SAAADI. The CDR3 runs 17 residues. The V segment lost 2 bases and the J segment 1 base; nucleotides outside the gene matches: 9. The CDR3 region is CASSEGLDRDYNYGYTF. CDR3 nucleotide sequence: TGCGCCAGCAGTGAGGGCCTGGACAGGGATTATAACTATGGCTACACCTTC.

This clone was recorded only once. The CDR3 DNA follows: TGTGCCAGCAGCTCCAATACAGGGTCCTATGGCTACACCTTC. This encodes CASSSNTGSYGYTF. The gene calls are TRBV7-8 and TRBJ1-2, with D perhaps TRBD1 (6 bases). Germline loops: CDR1 SGHVS, CDR2 FQNEAQ. The CDR3 has 14 residues. Deletions cut 4 bases from V and 4 bases from J, with 13 bases between.

The V call is TRBV6-5, the J call TRBJ2-3; a weak D match, TRBD2 (5 bases). V was trimmed by 7 bases and J by 2 bases, leaving 7 bases between them. The CDR3 is made up of 12 amino acids. Per the germline V gene, CDR1 is MNHEY and CDR2 is SVGAGI. The CDR3 spells CASIGLTDTQYF. The CDR3 DNA reads TGTGCCAGCATAGGACTCACAGATACGCAGTATTTT.

The chain has TRBV9 and TRBJ2-3, with TRBD2 identical over 13 bases. With 0 bases clipped from V and 5 bases from J, the junction kept 6 bases outside the gene matches. This CDR3 is built from 17 residues. The germline V gene encodes CDR1 SGDLS and CDR2 YYNGEE. The CDR3 spells CASSVELAGGPEDTQYF. The CDR3 nucleotides read TGTGCCAGCAGCGTAGAACTAGCGGGGGGGCCTGAAGATACGCAGTATTTT.

The CDR3 loop is CSADRVMNTEAFF. In DNA, the CDR3 is TGCAGTGCGGACCGAGTTATGAACACTGAAGCTTTCTTT. The chain couples TRBV29-1 to TRBJ1-1, with unresolved D. The CDR3 loop spans 13 amino acids. The germline CDR1 and CDR2 sequences are SQVTM and ANQGSEA.

This clone was seen once. This rearrangement joins TRBV18 to TRBJ1-2; no clear D gene. V was cut by 0 bases and J by 5 bases, with 10 bases left in between. Germline V gene data show CDR1 as KGHSH and CDR2 as LQKENI. The CDR3 is 14 residues long. CDR3 coding DNA: TGTGCCAGCTCACCACCTCGGGGATGGTATGGCTACACCTTC. Its translation: CASSPPRGWYGYTF. Based on the CDR3 plus reference TRBV18 and TRBJ1-2, the full variable domain is NAGVMQNPRHLVRRRGQEARLRCSPMKGHSHVYWYRQLPEEGLKFMVYLQKENIIDESGMPKERFSAEFPKEGPSILRIQQVVRGDSAAYFCASSPPRGWYGYTFGSGTRLTVV.

This sequence joins TRBV10-1 and TRBJ2-3; TRBD2 is a possible D gene (6 bases). Per germline, CDR1 WNHNN and CDR2 SYGVQD (reference sequence). V dropped 0 bases and J dropped 0 bases, with 7 bases sitting between them. CDR3 length: 15 amino acids. Here the CDR3 DNA reads TGCGCCAGCAGTGAGTCCAGCGGGAGCACAGATACGCAGTATTTT. Protein: CASSESSGSTDTQYF.

The chain carries TRBV7-8 and TRBJ2-5; possibly TRBD2 for D (5 bases). The CDR3 sequence is 14 residues long. Trimming cost V 2 bases and J 4 bases, with 11 bases left between them. Germline CDR1 is SGHVS and CDR2 is FQNEAQ. CDR3 nucleotides: TGTGCCAGCAGCTTACACGGGGTGGGAGAGACCCAGTACTTC. This translates into CASSLHGVGETQYF.

The V call is TRBV11-3, the J call TRBJ2-1; D is undetermined. V was pared by 4 bases and J by 6 bases, with 25 bases between. Germline loops: CDR1 SGHNT, CDR2 YENEEA. The CDR3 spans 18 residues. CDR3 sequence (DNA): TGTGCCAGCAGCTCCTATCACATAGGTAGGTTTAGAGGCAATGAGCAGTTCTTC. This sequence encodes CASSSYHIGRFRGNEQFF.